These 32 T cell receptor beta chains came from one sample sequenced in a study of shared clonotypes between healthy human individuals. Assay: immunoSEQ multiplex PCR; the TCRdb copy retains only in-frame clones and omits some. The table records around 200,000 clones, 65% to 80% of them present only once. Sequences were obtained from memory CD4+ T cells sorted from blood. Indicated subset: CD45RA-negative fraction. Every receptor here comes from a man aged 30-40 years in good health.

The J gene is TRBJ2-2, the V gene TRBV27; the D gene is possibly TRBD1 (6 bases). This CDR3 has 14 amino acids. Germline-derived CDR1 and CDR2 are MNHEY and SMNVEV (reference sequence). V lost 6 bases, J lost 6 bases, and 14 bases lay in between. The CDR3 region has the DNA TGTGCCAGCAGCTACTCGTCAGGGGCCGGGGAGCTGTTTTTT. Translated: CASSYSSGAGELFF.

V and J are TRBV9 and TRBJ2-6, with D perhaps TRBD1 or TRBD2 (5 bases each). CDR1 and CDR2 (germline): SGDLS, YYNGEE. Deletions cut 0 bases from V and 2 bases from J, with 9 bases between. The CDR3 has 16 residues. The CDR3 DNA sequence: TGTGCCAGCAGCGTAGGAGGGGTTGCTGGGGCCAACGTCCTGACTTTC. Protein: CASSVGGVAGANVLTF. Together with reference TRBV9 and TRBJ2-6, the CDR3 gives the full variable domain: DSGVTQTPKHLITATGQRVTLRCSPRSGDLSVYWYQQSLDQGLQFLIQYYNGEERAKGNILERFSAQQFPDLHSELNLSSLELGDSALYFCASSVGGVAGANVLTFGAGSRLTVL.

The CDR3 DNA reads as TGTGCCAGCGCCCCGGCGGGGATTTATGAGCAGTTCTTC. Translation gives CASAPAGIYEQFF. This chain links TRBV5-8 with TRBJ2-1; weak D call: TRBD2 (6 bases). Germline CDR1 SGHTS, CDR2 YDEGEE. Trimming left V 7 bases short and J 8 bases short, with 16 bases between. The CDR3 covers 13 residues.

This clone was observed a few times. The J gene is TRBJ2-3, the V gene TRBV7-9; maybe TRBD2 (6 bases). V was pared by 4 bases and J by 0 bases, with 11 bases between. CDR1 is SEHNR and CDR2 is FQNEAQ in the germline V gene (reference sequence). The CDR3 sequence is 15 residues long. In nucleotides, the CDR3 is TGTGCCAGCAGCTCCGGAGGGGCAAGCACAGATACGCAGTATTTT. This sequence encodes CASSSGGASTDTQYF.

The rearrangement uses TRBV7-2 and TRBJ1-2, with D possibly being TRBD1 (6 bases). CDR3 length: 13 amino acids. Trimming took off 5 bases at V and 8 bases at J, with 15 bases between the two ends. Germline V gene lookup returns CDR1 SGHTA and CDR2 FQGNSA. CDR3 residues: CASSLKAGGGYTF. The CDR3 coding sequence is TGTGCCAGCAGCCTAAAAGCCGGGGGCGGCTACACCTTC.

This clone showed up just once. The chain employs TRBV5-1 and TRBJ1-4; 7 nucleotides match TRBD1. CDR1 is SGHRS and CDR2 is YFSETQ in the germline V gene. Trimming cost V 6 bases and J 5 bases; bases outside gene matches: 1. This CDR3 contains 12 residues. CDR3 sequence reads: CASKGGNEKLFF. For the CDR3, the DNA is TGCGCCAGCAAAGGGGGCAATGAAAAACTGTTTTTT. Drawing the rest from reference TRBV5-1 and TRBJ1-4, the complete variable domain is KAGVTQTPRYLIKTRGQQVTLSCSPISGHRSVSWYQQTPGQGLQFLFEYFSETQRNKGNFPGRFSGRQFSNSRSEMNVSTLELGDSALYLCASKGGNEKLFFGSGTQLSVL.

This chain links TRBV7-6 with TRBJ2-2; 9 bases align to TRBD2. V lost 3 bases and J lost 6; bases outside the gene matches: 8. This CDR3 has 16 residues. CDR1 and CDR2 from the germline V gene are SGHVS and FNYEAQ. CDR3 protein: CASSFRREGLSGELFF. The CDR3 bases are TGTGCCAGCAGCTTCCGGCGGGAGGGCCTTTCCGGGGAGCTGTTTTTT.

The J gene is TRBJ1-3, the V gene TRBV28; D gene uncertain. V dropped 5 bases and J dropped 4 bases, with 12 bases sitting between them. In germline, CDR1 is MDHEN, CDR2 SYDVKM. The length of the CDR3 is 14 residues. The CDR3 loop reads CASSLYSVGNTIYF. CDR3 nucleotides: TGTGCCAGCAGTCTATACTCGGTCGGAAACACCATATATTTT. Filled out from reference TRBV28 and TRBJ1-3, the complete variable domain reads DVKVTQSSRYLVKRTGEKVFLECVQDMDHENMFWYRQDPGLGLRLIYFSYDVKMKEKGDIPEGYSVSREKKERFSLILESASTNQTSMYLCASSLYSVGNTIYFGEGSWLTVV.

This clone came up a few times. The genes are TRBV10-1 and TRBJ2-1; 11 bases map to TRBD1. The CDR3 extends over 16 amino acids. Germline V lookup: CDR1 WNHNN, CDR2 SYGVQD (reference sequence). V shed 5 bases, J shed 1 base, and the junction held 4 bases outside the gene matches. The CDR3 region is CASSPGTGGSYNEQFF. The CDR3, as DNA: TGCGCCAGCAGTCCCGGGACAGGGGGTTCCTACAATGAGCAGTTCTTC.

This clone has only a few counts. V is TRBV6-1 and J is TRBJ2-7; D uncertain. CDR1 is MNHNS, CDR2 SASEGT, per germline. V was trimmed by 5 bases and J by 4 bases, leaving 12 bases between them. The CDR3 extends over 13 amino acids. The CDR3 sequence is CASSLQNLYEQYF. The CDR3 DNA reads TGTGCCAGCAGTCTCCAGAACCTTTACGAGCAGTACTTC.

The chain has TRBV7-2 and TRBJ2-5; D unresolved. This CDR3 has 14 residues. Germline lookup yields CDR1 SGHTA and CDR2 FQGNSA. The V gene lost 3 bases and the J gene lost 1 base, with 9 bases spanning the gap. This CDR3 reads CASSFSVAQETQYF. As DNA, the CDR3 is TGTGCCAGCAGCTTTTCTGTGGCCCAAGAGACCCAGTACTTC.

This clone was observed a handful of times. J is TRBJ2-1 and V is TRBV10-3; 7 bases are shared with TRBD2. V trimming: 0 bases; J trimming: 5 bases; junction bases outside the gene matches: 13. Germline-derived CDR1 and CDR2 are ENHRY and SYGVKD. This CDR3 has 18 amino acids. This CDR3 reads CAISESALWSGIHNEQFF. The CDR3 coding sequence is TGTGCCATCAGTGAGTCCGCCTTATGGAGCGGGATCCACAATGAGCAGTTCTTC.

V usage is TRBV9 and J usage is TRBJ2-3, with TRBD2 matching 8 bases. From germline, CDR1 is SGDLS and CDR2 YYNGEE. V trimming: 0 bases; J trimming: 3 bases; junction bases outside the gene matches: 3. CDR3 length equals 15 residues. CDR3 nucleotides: TGTGCCAGCAGCGTAGTTGGCGGGAGGACAGATACGCAGTATTTT. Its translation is CASSVVGGRTDTQYF.

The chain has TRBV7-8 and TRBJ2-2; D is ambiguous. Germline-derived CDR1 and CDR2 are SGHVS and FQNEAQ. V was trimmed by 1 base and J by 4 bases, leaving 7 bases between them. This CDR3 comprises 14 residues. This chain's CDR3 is CASSLGRITGELFF. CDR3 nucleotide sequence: TGTGCCAGCAGCTTAGGGCGGATCACCGGGGAGCTGTTTTTT.

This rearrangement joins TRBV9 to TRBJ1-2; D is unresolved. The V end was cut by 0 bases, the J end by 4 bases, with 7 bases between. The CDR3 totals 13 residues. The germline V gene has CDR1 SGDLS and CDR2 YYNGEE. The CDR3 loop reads CASSVGTVYGYTF. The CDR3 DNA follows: TGTGCCAGCAGCGTAGGAACAGTCTATGGCTACACCTTC.

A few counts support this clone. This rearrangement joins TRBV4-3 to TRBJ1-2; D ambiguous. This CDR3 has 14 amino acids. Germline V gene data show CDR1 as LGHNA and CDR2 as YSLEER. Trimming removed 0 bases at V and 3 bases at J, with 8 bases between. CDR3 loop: CASSQDLGDYGYTF. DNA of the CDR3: TGCGCCAGCAGCCAAGATCTGGGTGACTATGGCTACACCTTC.

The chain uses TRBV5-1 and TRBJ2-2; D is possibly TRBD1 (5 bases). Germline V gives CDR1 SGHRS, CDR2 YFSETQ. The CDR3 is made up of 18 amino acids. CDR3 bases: TGCGCTTCTCTCCCCCCCCACGCGGCCCAGGGAACAACCGGGGAGCTGTTTTTT. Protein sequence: CASLPPHAAQGTTGELFF.

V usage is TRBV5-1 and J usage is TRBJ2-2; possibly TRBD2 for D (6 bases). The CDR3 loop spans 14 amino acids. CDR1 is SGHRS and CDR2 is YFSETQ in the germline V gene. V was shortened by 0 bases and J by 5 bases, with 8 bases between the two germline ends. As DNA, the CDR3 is TGCGCCAGCAGCTTGGACGGGGGAACCGGGGAGCTGTTTTTT. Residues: CASSLDGGTGELFF.

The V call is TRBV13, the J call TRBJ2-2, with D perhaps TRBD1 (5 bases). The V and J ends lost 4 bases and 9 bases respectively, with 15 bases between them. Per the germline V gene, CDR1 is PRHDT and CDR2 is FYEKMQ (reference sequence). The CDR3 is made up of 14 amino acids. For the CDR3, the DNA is TGTGCCAGCAGCTCCCAGGGTGGGGAACGGGAGCTGTTTTTT. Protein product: CASSSQGGERELFF.

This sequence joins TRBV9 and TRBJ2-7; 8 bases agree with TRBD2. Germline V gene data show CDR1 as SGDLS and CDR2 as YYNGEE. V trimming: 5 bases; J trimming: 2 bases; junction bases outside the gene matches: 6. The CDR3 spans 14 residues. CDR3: CASSPGLVTYEQYF. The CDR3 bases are TGTGCCAGCAGTCCGGGACTAGTAACCTACGAGCAGTACTTC.

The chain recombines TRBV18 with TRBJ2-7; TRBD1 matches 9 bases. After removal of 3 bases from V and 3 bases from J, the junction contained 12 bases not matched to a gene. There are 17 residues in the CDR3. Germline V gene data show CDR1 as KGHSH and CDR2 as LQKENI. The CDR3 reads CASSPLPLQGAYYEQYF. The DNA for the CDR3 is TGTGCCAGCTCACCTCTACCGCTACAGGGGGCGTACTACGAGCAGTACTTC.

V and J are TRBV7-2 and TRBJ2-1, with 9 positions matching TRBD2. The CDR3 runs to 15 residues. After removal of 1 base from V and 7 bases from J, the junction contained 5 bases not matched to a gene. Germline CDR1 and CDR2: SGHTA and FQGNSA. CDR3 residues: CASSLVAGASNEQFF. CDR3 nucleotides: TGTGCCAGCAGCTTAGTAGCGGGAGCCAGTAATGAGCAGTTCTTC. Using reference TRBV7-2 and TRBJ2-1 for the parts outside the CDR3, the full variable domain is GAGVSQSPSNKVTEKGKDVELRCDPISGHTALYWYRQSLGQGLEFLIYFQGNSAPDKSGLPSDRFSAERTGGSVSTLTIQRTQQEDSAVYLCASSLVAGASNEQFFGPGTRLTVL.

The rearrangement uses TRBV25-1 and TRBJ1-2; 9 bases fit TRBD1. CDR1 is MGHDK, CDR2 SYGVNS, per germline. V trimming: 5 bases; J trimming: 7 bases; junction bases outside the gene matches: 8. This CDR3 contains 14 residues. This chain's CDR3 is CASSRGDRVSGYTF. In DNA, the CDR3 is TGTGCCAGCAGTCGAGGGGACAGGGTATCTGGCTACACCTTC.

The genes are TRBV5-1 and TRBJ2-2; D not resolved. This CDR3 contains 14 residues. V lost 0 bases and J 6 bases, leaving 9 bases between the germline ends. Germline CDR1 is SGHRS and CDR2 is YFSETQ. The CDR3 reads CASSLVGFAGELFF. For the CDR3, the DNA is TGCGCCAGCAGCTTGGTTGGGTTTGCCGGGGAGCTGTTTTTT. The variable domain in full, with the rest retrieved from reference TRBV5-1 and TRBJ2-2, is KAGVTQTPRYLIKTRGQQVTLSCSPISGHRSVSWYQQTPGQGLQFLFEYFSETQRNKGNFPGRFSGRQFSNSRSEMNVSTLELGDSALYLCASSLVGFAGELFFGEGSRLTVL.

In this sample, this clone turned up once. The CDR3 region has the DNA TGCGCCAGCAGCTTGGAGATCGGGGAGCAGTACTTC. Encoded protein: CASSLEIGEQYF. V gene TRBV5-1 combines with J gene TRBJ2-7; D is uncertain. The V end lost 0 bases, the J end lost 7 bases, and 8 bases lay between the germline ends. This CDR3 contains 12 residues. Germline assignment: CDR1 SGHRS and CDR2 YFSETQ.

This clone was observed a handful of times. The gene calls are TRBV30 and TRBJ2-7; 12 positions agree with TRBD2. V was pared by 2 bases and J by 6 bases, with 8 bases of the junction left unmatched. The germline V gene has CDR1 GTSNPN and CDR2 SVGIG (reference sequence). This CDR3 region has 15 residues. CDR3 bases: TGTGCCTGGAGTCCGCGGACTAGCGGGAACTCCGAGCAGTACTTC. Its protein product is CAWSPRTSGNSEQYF. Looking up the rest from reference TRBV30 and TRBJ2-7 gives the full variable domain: SQTIHQWPATLVQPVGSPLSLECTVEGTSNPNLYWYRQAAGRGLQLLFYSVGIGQISSEVPQNLSASRPQDRQFILSSKKLLLSDSGFYLCAWSPRTSGNSEQYFGPGTRLTVT.

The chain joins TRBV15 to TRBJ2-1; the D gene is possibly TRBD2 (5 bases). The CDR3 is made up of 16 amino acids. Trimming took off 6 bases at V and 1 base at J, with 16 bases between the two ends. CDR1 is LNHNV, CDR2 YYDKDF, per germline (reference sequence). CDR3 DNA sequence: TGTGCCACCAGGTCAGAGATGTCGGGATCCTACAATGAGCAGTTCTTC. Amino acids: CATRSEMSGSYNEQFF.

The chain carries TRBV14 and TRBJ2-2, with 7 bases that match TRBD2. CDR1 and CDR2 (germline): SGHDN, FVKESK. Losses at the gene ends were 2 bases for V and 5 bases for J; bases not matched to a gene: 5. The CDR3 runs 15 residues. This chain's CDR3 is CASSQHLSGTGELFF. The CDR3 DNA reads TGTGCCAGCAGCCAACACCTTAGCGGGACCGGGGAGCTGTTTTTT.

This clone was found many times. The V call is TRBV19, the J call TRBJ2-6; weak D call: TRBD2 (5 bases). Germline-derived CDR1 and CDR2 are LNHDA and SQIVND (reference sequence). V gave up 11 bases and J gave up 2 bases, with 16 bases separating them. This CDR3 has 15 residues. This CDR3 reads CASKVREAGANVLTF. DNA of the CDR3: TGTGCCTCTAAAGTGAGGGAAGCTGGGGCCAACGTCCTGACTTTC.

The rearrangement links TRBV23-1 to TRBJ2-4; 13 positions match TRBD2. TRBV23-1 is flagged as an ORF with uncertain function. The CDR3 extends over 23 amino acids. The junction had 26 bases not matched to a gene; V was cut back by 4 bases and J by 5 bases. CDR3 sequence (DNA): TGCGCCAGCAGTCGTGGACTAGCGGGAGTAATCGTGGTTCGGGGGGCGGGTGAAAACATTCAGTACTTC. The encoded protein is CASSRGLAGVIVVRGAGENIQYF.

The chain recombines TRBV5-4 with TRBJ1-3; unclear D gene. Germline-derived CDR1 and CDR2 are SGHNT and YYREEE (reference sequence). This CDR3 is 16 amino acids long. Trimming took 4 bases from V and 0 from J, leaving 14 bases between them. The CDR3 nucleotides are TGTGCCAGCAGCGTCGGCGCGGACCCCTCTGGAAACACCATATATTTT. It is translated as CASSVGADPSGNTIYF.

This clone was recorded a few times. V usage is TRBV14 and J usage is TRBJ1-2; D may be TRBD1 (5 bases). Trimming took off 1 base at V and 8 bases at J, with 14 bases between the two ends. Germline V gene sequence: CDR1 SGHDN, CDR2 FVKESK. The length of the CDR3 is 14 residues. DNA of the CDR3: TGTGCCAGCAGCCAAGCGATCCTGGCAGGGGGCTACACCTTC. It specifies CASSQAILAGGYTF.